This T cell receptor beta chain appears in the sequencing data of a study of blood T cell repertoires in COVID-19. Study-wide background: The United States, Italy and Spain supplied acute and convalescent COVID-19 samples. The cDNA or gDNA used as material had been derived from T cells, B-cell-depleted T cells, or PBMCs.

In the authors' workflow: Researchers report that nucleated cell counts were estimated from reference gene primer amplification. Profiled with immunoSEQ multiplex PCR; TCRdb holds only in-frame clones, not every one. The V and J calls and the clone size are those of that table, but D and trimming were determined from the DNA. Here the sample spans around 380,000 clones, 81% being singletons. The CDR3 loop spans 12 amino acids. The germline V gene encodes CDR1 SQVTM and CDR2 ANQGSEA. Losses at the gene ends were 7 bases for V and 5 bases for J; bases not matched to a gene: 6. The TCR comes from a human donor with acute or convalescent COVID-19. The donor label of this sample is uncertain. The chain has TRBV29-1 and TRBJ1-1, with TRBD1 identical over 8 bases. Sequences were obtained from peripheral blood. The CDR3 loop reads CSGGQGGTEAFF. The CDR3, as DNA: TGCAGCGGAGGACAGGGCGGAACTGAAGCTTTCTTT.